The 12 T cell receptor beta chains presented below share a single source sample, sequenced in a study of radiotherapy plus CTLA-4 blockade in lung cancer (dated by TCRdb to 2017 to 2018). Library creation used the immunoSEQ multiplex PCR assay. The table comes from immuneACCESS by way of TCRdb, which keeps in-frame sequences with V and J called. Part of the clones is missing from these tables; in studies checked, under half for an unresolved V gene and the rest for unknown reasons. The table for this sample lists roughly 97,000 clones; around 74% of them were counted only once. Of the sample, 2.8% is held by the ten largest clones. The sequences come from peripheral blood, collected from a patient treated with radiotherapy plus ipilimumab. These TCRs come from a human donor with non-small cell lung cancer who had a partial response to radiotherapy plus ipilimumab. Some clones in this sample may be carry-over from other donors' samples.

This clone showed up just a few times. The CDR3 DNA follows: TGTGCCAGCTCACCGGTAGGGTCAGGGGCCGATGAAAAACTGTTTTTT. The encoded protein is CASSPVGSGADEKLFF. The chain couples TRBV18 to TRBJ1-4; D is possibly TRBD1 (6 bases). Germline V gene lookup returns CDR1 KGHSH and CDR2 LQKENI. This CDR3 has 16 residues. V was cut by 3 bases and J by 6 bases, with 17 bases left in between.

The genes are TRBV9 and TRBJ2-3; possible D gene TRBD2, 6 bases. The ends were cut back, 2 bases at V and 2 bases at J, with 9 bases in the middle. CDR1 and CDR2 (germline): SGDLS, YYNGEE. CDR3 length: 14 residues. In DNA, the CDR3 is TGTGCCAGCAGCGTTTCGGGGGACACAGATACGCAGTATTTT. It translates to CASSVSGDTDTQYF.

V and J are TRBV19 and TRBJ2-7; TRBD2 matches 11 bases. CDR1 is LNHDA and CDR2 is SQIVND in the germline V gene (reference sequence). This CDR3 has 16 amino acids. Trimming removed 4 bases from V and 5 bases from J; junction bases left unmatched: 10. CDR3 nucleotide sequence: TGTGCCAGTAGTACGCGGGGGGCTAGCGGGAGGAACGAGCAGTACTTC. The encoded protein is CASSTRGASGRNEQYF.

The chain uses TRBV4-1 and TRBJ1-3; D perhaps matches TRBD1 (6 bases). The germline V gene encodes CDR1 MGHRA and CDR2 YSYEKL. This CDR3 region has 15 residues. Deletions cut 6 bases from V and 1 base from J, with 13 bases between. CDR3 DNA sequence: TGCGCCAGCAGGGAAAGGACAGCTTCTGGAAACACCATATATTTT. This encodes CASRERTASGNTIYF.

The gene calls are TRBV7-6 and TRBJ2-1, with TRBD2 identical over 7 bases. The ends lost 4 bases at V and 4 bases at J; junction bases unmatched: 4. The CDR3 extends over 14 amino acids. Germline-derived CDR1 and CDR2 are SGHVS and FNYEAQ. The chain's CDR3 is CASSSAGQYNEQFF. CDR3 sequence (DNA): TGTGCCAGCAGCTCAGCGGGGCAATACAATGAGCAGTTCTTC.

The rearrangement uses TRBV9 and TRBJ2-1; 8 bases align to TRBD2. The CDR3 spans 15 residues. The germline gives CDR1 SGDLS, CDR2 YYNGEE. Unmatched junction bases numbered 5, after V lost 0 bases and J lost 6 bases. The chain's CDR3 is CASSVVSGGANEQFF. Written as DNA, the CDR3 is TGTGCCAGCAGCGTAGTGTCGGGGGGGGCCAATGAGCAGTTCTTC.

The CDR3 sequence: CASRLGTGVGETQYF. The CDR3, as DNA: TGTGCCAGCAGGCTCGGGACAGGGGTTGGGGAGACCCAGTACTTC. V and J are TRBV6-1 and TRBJ2-5, with 10 bases identical to TRBD1. Germline-derived CDR1 and CDR2 are MNHNS and SASEGT. CDR3 length: 15 amino acids. V shed 6 bases, J shed 5 bases, and the junction held 9 bases outside the gene matches.

The rearrangement joins TRBV5-4 to TRBJ2-1; 9 positions agree with TRBD2. V trimming: 4 bases; J trimming: 6 bases; junction bases outside the gene matches: 8. CDR1 and CDR2 from the germline V gene are SGHNT and YYREEE (reference sequence). This CDR3 comprises 15 residues. The CDR3 protein is CASSPPAGGPNEQFF. CDR3 coding DNA: TGTGCCAGCAGCCCCCCTGCGGGGGGGCCCAATGAGCAGTTCTTC.

The gene calls are TRBV5-1 and TRBJ1-6, with TRBD1 as a possible D gene (6 bases). Trimming removed 0 bases from V and 4 bases from J, with 11 bases in between. The CDR3 is made up of 16 amino acids. Germline CDR1 reads SGHRS; CDR2 reads YFSETQ. The CDR3 sequence: CASSLGTGSYNSPLHF. CDR3 coding DNA: TGCGCCAGCAGCTTGGGAACAGGGTCTTATAATTCACCCCTCCACTTT.

The V and J genes are TRBV2 and TRBJ2-3; TRBD2 is a possible D gene (6 bases). Looked up from germline, CDR1 is SNHLY and CDR2 is FYNNEI. Trimming pared 5 bases from V and 6 bases from J, leaving 15 bases between. The CDR3 loop spans 14 amino acids. CDR3 amino acids: CASSQLALGDTQYF. Written as DNA, the CDR3 is TGTGCCAGCAGTCAACTAGCTCTCGGGGATACGCAGTATTTT. Full variable domain (remainder filled in from reference TRBV2 and TRBJ2-3): EPEVTQTPSHQVTQMGQEVILRCVPISNHLYFYWYRQILGQKVEFLVSFYNNEISEKSEIFDDQFSVERPDGSNFTLKIRSTKLEDSAMYFCASSQLALGDTQYFGPGTRLTVL.

This clone was counted once. The J gene is TRBJ2-2, the V gene TRBV19, with D hard to call. CDR3 length: 13 amino acids. The V gene lost 4 bases and the J gene lost 1 base, with 4 bases spanning the gap. Germline CDR1 and CDR2: LNHDA and SQIVND (reference sequence). In DNA, the CDR3 is TGTGCCAGTAGTACACTGAACACCGGGGAGCTGTTTTTT. Amino acid sequence: CASSTLNTGELFF.

The CDR3 nucleotides are TGTGCCAGCAGCAAGGGAGGAACTAGCTACGAGCAGTACTTC. Translating it yields CASSKGGTSYEQYF. This chain links TRBV7-2 with TRBJ2-7; D is perhaps TRBD2 (6 bases). Germline lookup yields CDR1 SGHTA and CDR2 FQGNSA. The CDR3 is made up of 14 amino acids. V was cut by 5 bases and J by 3 bases, with 14 bases left in between.